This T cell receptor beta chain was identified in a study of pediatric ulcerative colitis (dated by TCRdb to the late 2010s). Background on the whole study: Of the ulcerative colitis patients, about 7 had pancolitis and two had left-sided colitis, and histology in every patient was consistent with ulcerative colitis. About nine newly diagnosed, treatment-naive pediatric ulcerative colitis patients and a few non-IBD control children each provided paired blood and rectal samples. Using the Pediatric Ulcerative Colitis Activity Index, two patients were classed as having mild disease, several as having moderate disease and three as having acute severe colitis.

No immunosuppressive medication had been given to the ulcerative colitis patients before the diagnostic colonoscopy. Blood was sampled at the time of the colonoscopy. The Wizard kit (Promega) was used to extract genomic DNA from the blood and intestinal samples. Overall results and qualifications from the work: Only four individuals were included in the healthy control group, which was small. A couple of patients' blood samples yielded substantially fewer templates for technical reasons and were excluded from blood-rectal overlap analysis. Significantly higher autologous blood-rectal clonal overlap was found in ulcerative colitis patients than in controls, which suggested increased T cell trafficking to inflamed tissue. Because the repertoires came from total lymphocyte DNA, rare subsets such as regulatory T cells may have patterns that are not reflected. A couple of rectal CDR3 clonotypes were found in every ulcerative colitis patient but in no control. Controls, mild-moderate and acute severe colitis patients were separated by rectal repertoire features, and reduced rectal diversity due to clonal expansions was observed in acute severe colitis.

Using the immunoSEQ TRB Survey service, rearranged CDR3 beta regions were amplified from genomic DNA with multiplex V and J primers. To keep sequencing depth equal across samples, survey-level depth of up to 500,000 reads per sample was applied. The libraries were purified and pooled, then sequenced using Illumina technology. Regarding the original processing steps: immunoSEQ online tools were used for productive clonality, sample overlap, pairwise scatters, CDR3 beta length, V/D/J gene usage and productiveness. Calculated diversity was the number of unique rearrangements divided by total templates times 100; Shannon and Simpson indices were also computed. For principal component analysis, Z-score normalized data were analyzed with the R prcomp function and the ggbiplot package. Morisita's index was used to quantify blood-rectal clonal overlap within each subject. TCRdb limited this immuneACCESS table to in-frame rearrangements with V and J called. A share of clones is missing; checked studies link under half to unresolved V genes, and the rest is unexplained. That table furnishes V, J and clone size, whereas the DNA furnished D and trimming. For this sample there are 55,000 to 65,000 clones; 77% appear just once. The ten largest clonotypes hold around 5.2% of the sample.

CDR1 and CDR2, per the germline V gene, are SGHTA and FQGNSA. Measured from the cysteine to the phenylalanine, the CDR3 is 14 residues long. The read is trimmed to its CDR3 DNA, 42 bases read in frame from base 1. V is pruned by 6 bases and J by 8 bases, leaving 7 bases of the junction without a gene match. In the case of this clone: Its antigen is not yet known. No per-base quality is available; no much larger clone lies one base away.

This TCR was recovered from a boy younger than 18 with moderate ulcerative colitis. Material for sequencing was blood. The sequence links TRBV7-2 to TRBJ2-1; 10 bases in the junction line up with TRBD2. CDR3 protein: CASREGLATHEQFF. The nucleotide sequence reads TGTGCCAGCAGAGAGGGACTAGCGACCCATGAGCAGTTCTTC.